Many counts were recorded for the clone carrying this T cell receptor beta chain. No antigen is known for it. These data are taken from a study of identical twins. TCRdb reanalysed the 5' RACE reads using MiXCR and keeps one entry per CDR3 protein. Of approximately 670,000 distinct CDR3 sequences listed, over 5% are singletons. General study points: Findings came from cross-sectional statistics, without long-term follow-up of donors.

CDR3 size: 14 residues. V shed 6 bases and J shed 0 bases, with 9 bases lying between them. The rearrangement uses TRBV12-3 or TRBV12-4 and TRBJ2-4; the D is unclear. Sequencing was performed on naive T cells sorted from blood. This receptor was obtained from a young man in good health. The CDR3 DNA sequence: TGTGCCAGCAGCCGTAAGATAGCCAAAAACATTCAGTACTTC. Its protein is CASSRKIAKNIQYF.